These T cell receptor beta chains were read from a single sample in a study of T cell responses to AZD1222 COVID-19 vaccine. Libraries were prepared by immunoSEQ multiplex PCR; TCRdb keeps only in-frame clonotypes and omits some of them. The repertoire includes more than 120,000 clones, 86% of them detected once, and 5% to 5.5% sits in the top ten. Specimen: peripheral blood, collected 28 days after the second AZD1222 dose. Receptor source: an adult who received the AZD1222 COVID-19 vaccine. CDR3s include the opening cysteine and the closing phenylalanine or tryptophan. The D gene is left open where the match is weak. Size tells how often a clone was seen (once, few, many) or the class of an expanded clone, and some rows leave it out.

V gene: TRBV19; D gene: .; J gene: TRBJ1-4; clone size: .; CDR3 protein: CASSISVGGTNEKLFF; CDR3 DNA: TGTGCCAGTAGTATCTCGGTTGGAGGGACTAATGAAAAACTGTTTTTT
V gene: TRBV27; D gene: .; J gene: TRBJ2-7; clone size: .; CDR3 protein: CASSKGLGEQYF; CDR3 DNA: TGTGCCAGCAGTAAGGGACTGGGGGAGCAGTACTTC
V gene: TRBV3-1/TRBV3-2; D gene: .; J gene: TRBJ2-2; clone size: once; CDR3 protein: CASSHEGPGELFF; CDR3 DNA: TGTGCCAGCAGCCATGAGGGGCCCGGGGAGCTGTTTTTT
V gene: TRBV2; D gene: .; J gene: TRBJ2-2; clone size: few; CDR3 protein: CASHLRAGDTGELFF; CDR3 DNA: TGTGCCAGCCATCTCAGGGCAGGGGACACCGGGGAGCTGTTTTTT
V gene: TRBV10-3; D gene: .; J gene: TRBJ2-5; clone size: .; CDR3 protein: CAISPDRPVGETQYF; CDR3 DNA: TGTGCCATCAGCCCTGACAGGCCCGTGGGAGAGACCCAGTACTTC
V gene: TRBV6-6; D gene: TRBD1; J gene: TRBJ2-1; clone size: .; CDR3 protein: CASSDRGHGNEQFF; CDR3 DNA: TGTGCCAGCAGTGACAGGGGACACGGTAATGAGCAGTTCTTC
V gene: TRBV2; D gene: .; J gene: TRBJ1-1; clone size: .; CDR3 protein: CASRFGLRDTEAFF; CDR3 DNA: TGTGCCAGCAGATTCGGGCTTCGGGACACTGAAGCTTTCTTT
V gene: TRBV4-1; D gene: .; J gene: TRBJ2-5; clone size: .; CDR3 protein: CASSLSQETQYF; CDR3 DNA: TGCGCCAGCAGCCTATCCCAAGAGACCCAGTACTTC
V gene: TRBV29-1; D gene: .; J gene: TRBJ1-1; clone size: .; CDR3 protein: CSGLEAFF; CDR3 DNA: TGCAGCGGCCTTGAAGCTTTCTTT
V gene: TRBV5-6; D gene: TRBD2; J gene: TRBJ2-7; clone size: once; CDR3 protein: CASSLETGGPGYEQYF; CDR3 DNA: TGTGCCAGCAGCTTGGAGACGGGAGGGCCGGGCTACGAGCAGTACTTC
V gene: TRBV10-3; D gene: .; J gene: TRBJ1-3; clone size: .; CDR3 protein: CAIRGQLSGNTIYF; CDR3 DNA: TGTGCCATCAGAGGACAGCTCTCTGGAAACACCATATATTTT
V gene: TRBV3-1/TRBV3-2; D gene: .; J gene: TRBJ1-1; clone size: .; CDR3 protein: CASSQVLNTEAFF; CDR3 DNA: TGTGCCAGCAGCCAAGTATTAAATACTGAAGCTTTCTTT
V gene: TRBV6-6; D gene: TRBD1; J gene: TRBJ1-3; clone size: .; CDR3 protein: CASRQTGAVGNTIYF; CDR3 DNA: TGTGCCAGCAGGCAAACAGGGGCGGTTGGAAACACCATATATTTT
V gene: TRBV9; D gene: .; J gene: TRBJ2-1; clone size: few; CDR3 protein: CASSRSKWDEQFF; CDR3 DNA: TGTGCCAGTTCTCGTAGCAAGTGGGATGAGCAGTTCTTC
V gene: TRBV9; D gene: TRBD2; J gene: TRBJ2-1; clone size: .; CDR3 protein: CASSESPGTSGRDYNEQFF; CDR3 DNA: TGTGCCAGCAGCGAGAGCCCCGGGACTAGCGGGAGAGATTACAATGAGCAGTTCTTC
V gene: TRBV12-5; D gene: TRBD1; J gene: TRBJ1-1; clone size: .; CDR3 protein: CASGLDRGQGNPEAFF; CDR3 DNA: TGTGCTAGTGGTTTGGACAGAGGACAGGGTAACCCTGAAGCTTTCTTT
V gene: TRBV12-3/TRBV12-4; D gene: .; J gene: TRBJ2-1; clone size: .; CDR3 protein: CASNSISIDEQFF; CDR3 DNA: TGTGCCAGCAACTCCATCTCTATCGATGAGCAGTTCTTC
V gene: TRBV3-1/TRBV3-2; D gene: .; J gene: TRBJ1-1; clone size: .; CDR3 protein: CASSRKVNTEAFF; CDR3 DNA: TGTGCCAGCAGCCGAAAGGTGAACACTGAAGCTTTCTTT
V gene: TRBV30; D gene: TRBD1; J gene: TRBJ1-2; clone size: .; CDR3 protein: CAWSSPQGAGYGYTF; CDR3 DNA: TGTGCCTGGAGTTCCCCACAGGGGGCAGGCTATGGCTACACCTTC
V gene: TRBV19; D gene: .; J gene: TRBJ1-4; clone size: .; CDR3 protein: CASSMTQGATNEKLFF; CDR3 DNA: TGTGCCAGTAGTATGACACAGGGTGCAACTAATGAAAAACTGTTTTTT
V gene: TRBV10-1; D gene: .; J gene: TRBJ2-7; clone size: .; CDR3 protein: CASSELPGAYEQYF; CDR3 DNA: TGCGCCAGCAGTGAGCTCCCGGGGGCCTACGAGCAGTACTTC
V gene: TRBV27; D gene: .; J gene: TRBJ2-1; clone size: .; CDR3 protein: CASSFPADFSYNEQFF; CDR3 DNA: TGTGCCAGCAGTTTTCCGGCGGACTTCTCCTACAATGAGCAGTTCTTC
V gene: TRBV5-6; D gene: .; J gene: TRBJ1-2; clone size: .; CDR3 protein: CASSLGPYGYTF; CDR3 DNA: TGTGCCAGCAGCTTGGGACCCTATGGCTACACCTTC
V gene: TRBV5-4; D gene: .; J gene: TRBJ1-6; clone size: few; CDR3 protein: CASSNRDFSSPLHF; CDR3 DNA: TGTGCCAGCAGCAACAGGGATTTTAGTTCACCCCTCCACTTT
V gene: TRBV7-2; D gene: .; J gene: TRBJ1-3; clone size: .; CDR3 protein: CASSLGVTGNTIYF; CDR3 DNA: TGTGCCAGCAGCTTAGGGGTTACTGGAAACACCATATATTTT
V gene: TRBV6-2/TRBV6-3; D gene: TRBD1; J gene: TRBJ1-1; clone size: .; CDR3 protein: CASSTTTGGNTEAFF; CDR3 DNA: TGTGCCAGCAGTACAACGACAGGGGGAAACACTGAAGCTTTCTTT
V gene: TRBV6-4; D gene: .; J gene: TRBJ1-2; clone size: .; CDR3 protein: CASSVLGADYGYTF; CDR3 DNA: TGTGCCAGCAGTGTCCTGGGGGCTGACTATGGCTACACCTTC
V gene: TRBV18; D gene: .; J gene: TRBJ2-1; clone size: .; CDR3 protein: CAGSLPGAVGNEQFF; CDR3 DNA: TGTGCCGGATCACTCCCCGGGGCTGTGGGCAATGAGCAGTTCTTC
V gene: TRBV12-5; D gene: .; J gene: TRBJ2-3; clone size: .; CDR3 protein: CASGSSGIDTQYF; CDR3 DNA: TGTGCTAGTGGTTCGTCGGGAATAGATACGCAGTATTTT
V gene: TRBV24-1; D gene: .; J gene: TRBJ2-1; clone size: .; CDR3 protein: CATSGGSPREQFF; CDR3 DNA: TGTGCCACCAGTGGAGGATCCCCAAGGGAGCAGTTCTTC
V gene: TRBV28; D gene: .; J gene: TRBJ2-6; clone size: .; CDR3 protein: CASSLAGRSSGANVLTF; CDR3 DNA: TGTGCCAGCAGTTTGGCGGGACGTAGCTCTGGGGCCAACGTCCTGACTTTC